The T cell receptor beta chain under discussion was sequenced for a study of tumor and adjacent non-tumor tissue in lung cancer. Study results and limitations: Higher tumor TCR diversity was associated with shorter survival. Significantly higher TCR diversity was found in tumor than normal lung. Tumor repertoires had a smaller top 100 clone share than normal lung.

This clonotype was observed at least ten times. Its antigen is unknown. V lost 7 bases, J lost 7 bases, and 9 bases stayed unmatched. The CDR3 spans 14 residues. The template was RNA from unsorted bulk tissue. More than 3 cm separated this lung sample from the edge of the tumor. Between August and November 2014, newly diagnosed, chemotherapy-naive lung cancer patients underwent thoracic surgery in China. Three rounds of nested PCR, following a modified ARM-PCR protocol, produced the TCRbeta library. A single record per CDR3 protein comes from TCRdb applying MiXCR to the multiplex PCR reads. The sample yields 35,000 to 50,000 distinct CDR3 sequences, 60% seen once.

This TCR came from a man in his fifties or sixties with non-small cell lung cancer. The chain employs TRBV12-3 or TRBV12-4 and TRBJ2-1; 8 bases are shared with TRBD2. Material: distant non-tumor lung tissue. CDR3 sequence (DNA): TGTGCCAGCAAAGGGACTAGGGGGGGGAATGAGCAGTTCTTC. Its translation: CASKGTRGGNEQFF.